The TCR beta chain described here comes from a study of OX40 agonist ivuxolimab in advanced cancers. The data were produced by immunoSEQ multiplex PCR, yet TCRdb's version contains in-frame clones alone and is incomplete. The repertoire holds around 70,000 clones, with 80% to 95% as singletons. CDR3 size: 13 residues. Germline values: CDR1 GTSNPN, CDR2 SVGIG (reference sequence). V was trimmed by 2 bases and J by 5 bases, leaving 12 bases between them. The material sequenced was CD4+ or CD8+ T cells sorted from blood, taken in a trial of the OX40 agonist ivuxolimab. The clonotype originates from an adult with an advanced solid tumor such as melanoma, head and neck, liver or kidney cancer. This rearrangement joins TRBV30 to TRBJ2-5; possibly TRBD2 for D (5 bases). For the CDR3, the DNA is TGTGCCTGGAGTACCGGGATTGGGGAGACCCAGTACTTC. Its protein is CAWSTGIGETQYF.